Below are 29 T cell receptor beta chains sequenced from a single sample in a study of cytomegalovirus exposure and HLA in healthy donors. The PCR used 60 Vbeta and 13 Jbeta primers. Sequenced by immunoSEQ multiplex PCR; TCRdb stores in-frame clones only, minus some. This sample yields approximately 180,000 clones, of which 81% are seen a single time; about 2.2% belongs to the top ten. Input material: PBMCs. The receptors come from a woman under 40 in good health and CMV-seronegative.

The rearrangement uses TRBV7-8 and TRBJ1-5, with unresolved D. V lost 1 base and J lost 7, with 11 bases in between. Germline loops: CDR1 SGHVS, CDR2 FQNEAQ. CDR3 length: 14 amino acids. CDR3 sequence: CASSLDLYKQPQHF. CDR3 bases: TGTGCCAGCAGCTTAGATTTGTACAAGCAGCCCCAGCATTTT.

The genes are TRBV19 and TRBJ2-7, with no clear D. The germline V and J ends were trimmed by 3 bases and 5 bases, with 11 bases remaining between them. CDR1 is LNHDA and CDR2 is SQIVND in the germline V gene (reference sequence). This CDR3 region has 13 residues. Here the CDR3 DNA reads TGTGCCAGTAGTATTGGGCTTATCGACGAGCAGTACTTC. Its protein is CASSIGLIDEQYF.

The chain combines TRBV7-9 with TRBJ1-1; possibly TRBD1 for D (6 bases). Deletions cut 2 bases from V and 5 bases from J, with 9 bases between. This CDR3 is 13 amino acids long. Per the germline V gene, CDR1 is SEHNR and CDR2 is FQNEAQ (reference sequence). This chain's CDR3 is CASSLTGWTEAFF. The CDR3 nucleotides are TGTGCCAGCAGCTTAACAGGGTGGACTGAAGCTTTCTTT.

The rearrangement joins TRBV6-1 to TRBJ2-7; 8 nucleotides line up with TRBD2. V lost 0 bases to trimming and J lost 1 base; unmatched junction nucleotides: 5. Looked up from germline, CDR1 is MNHNS and CDR2 is SASEGT. The CDR3 is 16 amino acids. The CDR3 loop reads CASSEAGRGGSYEQYF. The CDR3 DNA reads TGTGCCAGCAGTGAAGCGGGTCGGGGGGGTTCCTACGAGCAGTACTTC.

The chain links TRBV16 to TRBJ1-2, with 7 bases matching TRBD1. This CDR3 contains 15 residues. Looked up from germline, CDR1 is KGHSY and CDR2 is FQNENV. V trimming: 4 bases; J trimming: 5 bases; junction bases outside the gene matches: 10. In DNA form, the CDR3 reads TGTGCCAGCAGCCCCAGGGGGGACCCCGGGTATGGCTACACCTTC. This sequence encodes CASSPRGDPGYGYTF.

The chain has TRBV28 and TRBJ2-7; D ambiguous. The CDR3 runs 13 residues. Trimming took 3 bases from V and 0 from J, leaving 6 bases between them. The germline V gene encodes CDR1 MDHEN and CDR2 SYDVKM. CDR3 nucleotide sequence: TGTGCCAGCAGTTTTTCTAGCTCCTACGAGCAGTACTTC. Translated: CASSFSSSYEQYF.

V gene TRBV28 combines with J gene TRBJ1-5; TRBD1 might be the D (5 bases). V lost 5 bases, J lost 1 base, and 18 bases lay in between. The CDR3 sequence is 17 residues long. Germline CDR1 reads MDHEN; CDR2 reads SYDVKM. CDR3 residues: CASSLPPGGGSNQPQHF. The CDR3 DNA sequence: TGTGCCAGCAGTCTCCCCCCCGGGGGGGGAAGCAATCAGCCCCAGCATTTT.

This clone was found a few times. The chain is built from TRBV2 and TRBJ2-3; TRBD2 matches 9 bases. V was clipped by 5 bases and J by 2 bases; unmatched bases: 11. The CDR3 is made up of 17 amino acids. Per germline, CDR1 SNHLY and CDR2 FYNNEI. The CDR3 sequence: CASSRRGRAGDTDTQYF. The CDR3 nucleotides are TGTGCCAGCAGTAGACGCGGGAGGGCCGGGGACACAGATACGCAGTATTTT.

This rearrangement joins TRBV7-2 to TRBJ1-2; D possibly corresponds to TRBD1 (5 bases). Germline V gene sequence: CDR1 SGHTA, CDR2 FQGNSA. Trimming left V 3 bases short and J 6 bases short, with 11 bases between. The CDR3 consists of 13 residues. In DNA, the CDR3 is TGTGCCAGCAGCTTTGGGGCTGATAATGGCTACACCTTC. Its translation is CASSFGADNGYTF.

The chain is built from TRBV27 and TRBJ2-1; a possible D gene is TRBD1 (6 bases). The length of the CDR3 is 13 residues. V lost 5 bases, J lost 9 bases, and 14 bases lay in between. Germline CDR1 is MNHEY and CDR2 is SMNVEV (reference sequence). The CDR3 coding sequence is TGTGCCAGCAGTGCAAGACAGGCAGGTGAGCAGTTCTTC. As protein: CASSARQAGEQFF.

The rearrangement uses TRBV7-9 and TRBJ1-5; 8 nucleotides match TRBD1. In germline, CDR1 is SEHNR, CDR2 FQNEAQ (reference sequence). V lost 5 bases and J lost 6; bases outside the gene matches: 12. The CDR3 has 16 amino acids. CDR3 amino acids: CASSQATGTGGQPQHF. The CDR3 DNA reads TGTGCCAGCAGCCAAGCGACCGGCACAGGGGGTCAGCCCCAGCATTTT.

This clone was observed a handful of times. CDR3 region: CASREGQGYEQYF. The CDR3 nucleotides read TGTGCCAGCAGAGAGGGACAGGGCTACGAGCAGTACTTC. The V gene is TRBV2, the J gene TRBJ2-7; 9 bases agree with TRBD1. This CDR3 has 13 residues. Germline V gene data show CDR1 as SNHLY and CDR2 as FYNNEI. J was trimmed by 3 bases and V by 6 bases; bases with no gene match: 3.

The chain couples TRBV18 to TRBJ2-2; 9 nucleotides align to TRBD2. Trimming took 2 bases from V and 7 from J; bases not matched to a gene: 5. The germline CDR1 and CDR2 sequences are KGHSH and LQKENI. The length of the CDR3 is 15 residues. The CDR3 protein is CASSPRAGGGGELFF. CDR3 DNA sequence: TGTGCCAGCTCACCAAGAGCGGGAGGCGGCGGGGAGCTGTTTTTT.

The chain is built from TRBV6-1 and TRBJ1-5; D is unclear. The length of the CDR3 is 11 residues. The germline V gene has CDR1 MNHNS and CDR2 SASEGT. V was clipped by 6 bases and J by 6 bases, with 6 bases between them. The CDR3 protein is CASRSGQPQHF. Here the CDR3 DNA reads TGTGCCAGCAGGTCGGGTCAGCCCCAGCATTTT.

V gene TRBV11-3 combines with J gene TRBJ2-3; weak D call: TRBD2 (6 bases). The ends were cut back, 0 bases at V and 8 bases at J, with 6 bases in the middle. CDR3 size: 12 residues. Germline CDR1 reads SGHNT; CDR2 reads YENEEA. The DNA for the CDR3 is TGTGCCAGCAGCTTAGAGGGGGGTACGCAGTATTTT. It encodes CASSLEGGTQYF.

This chain links TRBV6-5 with TRBJ2-1; possible D gene TRBD1, 6 bases. Germline values: CDR1 MNHEY, CDR2 SVGAGI. Trimming took off 7 bases at V and 5 bases at J, with 15 bases between the two ends. The CDR3 totals 14 residues. The CDR3 DNA reads as TGTGCCAGCAACCGAGGGACACCTGACAATGAGCAGTTCTTC. This gives the protein CASNRGTPDNEQFF.

The gene calls are TRBV6-5 and TRBJ2-1; no definite D call. The germline CDR1 and CDR2 sequences are MNHEY and SVGAGI. This CDR3 contains 13 residues. V lost 0 bases to trimming and J lost 6 bases, with 6 bases between them. Written as DNA, the CDR3 is TGTGCCAGCAGTTACTCACTCCGCAATGAGCAGTTCTTC. This gives the protein CASSYSLRNEQFF.

The CDR3 DNA reads TGTGCCAGTAGTCCGGGACTAGCGGGGAGTTACAATGAGCAGTTCTTC. The encoded protein is CASSPGLAGSYNEQFF. This chain links TRBV19 with TRBJ2-1; 13 positions agree with TRBD2. From germline, CDR1 is LNHDA and CDR2 SQIVND (reference sequence). The junction had 5 bases not matched to a gene; V was cut back by 5 bases and J by 4 bases. The CDR3 sequence is 16 residues long.

The V call is TRBV19, the J call TRBJ1-1; tentatively, D is TRBD1 (5 bases). Trimming left V 4 bases short and J 1 base short, with 10 bases between. CDR3 length equals 14 residues. CDR1 LNHDA and CDR2 SQIVND come from the germline V gene (reference sequence). CDR3 nucleotides: TGTGCCAGTAGTACCACAGGAGCGAACACTGAAGCTTTCTTT. It encodes CASSTTGANTEAFF. Drawing the rest from reference TRBV19 and TRBJ1-1, the complete variable domain is DGGITQSPKYLFRKEGQNVTLSCEQNLNHDAMYWYRQDPGQGLRLIYYSQIVNDFQKGDIAEGYSVSREKKESFPLTVTSAQKNPTAFYLCASSTTGANTEAFFGQGTRLTVV.

The chain joins TRBV7-2 to TRBJ2-1; D gene ambiguous. CDR3 size: 13 residues. V lost 0 bases, J lost 4 bases, and 4 bases lay in between. Germline V lookup: CDR1 SGHTA, CDR2 FQGNSA. CDR3 DNA: TGTGCCAGCAGCTTAGCCAGATACAATGAGCAGTTCTTC. Its protein product is CASSLARYNEQFF.

This rearrangement joins TRBV7-6 to TRBJ1-5; tentative D call: TRBD1 (6 bases). CDR3 size: 15 residues. V lost 1 base to trimming and J lost 5 bases, with 12 bases between them. Germline V lookup: CDR1 SGHVS, CDR2 FNYEAQ. DNA for the CDR3: TGTGCCAGCAGCTTAGAGGGGGACGGATATCAGCCCCAGCATTTT. Translating gives CASSLEGDGYQPQHF.

V gene TRBV7-9 combines with J gene TRBJ1-6, with D unclear. The CDR3 loop spans 13 amino acids. Per the germline V gene, CDR1 is SEHNR and CDR2 is FQNEAQ (reference sequence). Trimming stripped 1 base from V and 9 bases from J, with 7 bases between. Here the CDR3 reads CASSLGGSSPLHF. The CDR3 DNA is TGTGCCAGCAGCTTAGGAGGGAGTTCACCCCTCCACTTT.

The chain recombines TRBV6-1 with TRBJ2-2; 7 bases match TRBD1. V shed 5 bases and J 1 base; nucleotides not matched to a gene: 1. CDR1 is MNHNS and CDR2 is SASEGT in the germline V gene. CDR3 size: 14 residues. The CDR3 bases are TGTGCCAGCAGTAGGGACAGGAACACCGGGGAGCTGTTTTTT. Protein sequence: CASSRDRNTGELFF.

The V and J genes are TRBV19 and TRBJ1-6; TRBD1 aligns across 10 bases. Losses at the gene ends were 4 bases for V and 6 bases for J; bases not matched to a gene: 6. The germline V gene has CDR1 LNHDA and CDR2 SQIVND (reference sequence). This CDR3 region has 16 residues. Here the CDR3 DNA reads TGTGCCAGTAGTACGACAGGGGGCATCGGTAATTCACCCCTCCACTTT. Translated: CASSTTGGIGNSPLHF.

This chain joins TRBV5-1 and TRBJ1-2; TRBD1 might be the D (5 bases). Deletions cut 5 bases from V and 5 bases from J, with 16 bases between. The CDR3 is 14 residues long. Germline loops: CDR1 SGHRS, CDR2 YFSETQ. The CDR3 nucleotides are TGCGCCAGCAGACCGGAGCTAAAGGGGTATGGCTACACCTTC. This translates into CASRPELKGYGYTF.

The chain combines TRBV11-2 with TRBJ1-6, with a weak D call TRBD1 (5 bases). Germline V gene sequence: CDR1 SGHAT, CDR2 FQNNGV. The V end lost 7 bases, the J end lost 0 bases, and 10 bases lay between the germline ends. The CDR3 has 15 amino acids. The CDR3 reads CASTLTASYNSPLHF. Written as DNA, the CDR3 is TGTGCCAGCACCTTGACAGCCTCCTATAATTCACCCCTCCACTTT.

In its sample, this clone was seen once. The rearrangement uses TRBV18 and TRBJ2-7; 13 positions agree with TRBD2. This CDR3 has 17 residues. V was clipped by 4 bases and J by 1 base; unmatched bases: 7. CDR1 is KGHSH, CDR2 LQKENI, per germline. The CDR3 coding sequence is TGTGCCAGCTCACTGCGGACTAGCGGGAGAAAATCCTACGAGCAGTACTTC. This encodes CASSLRTSGRKSYEQYF.

The chain joins TRBV9 to TRBJ2-3; D uncertain. Between the trimmed V and J ends, which lost 5 bases and 1 base, there was a span of 17 bases. CDR1 SGDLS and CDR2 YYNGEE come from the germline V gene. The CDR3 totals 16 residues. The CDR3 DNA is TGTGCCAGCAGTTCAACCGCCCCAAGCGGCACAGATACGCAGTATTTT. Amino acid sequence: CASSSTAPSGTDTQYF.

The genes are TRBV11-3 and TRBJ2-3; D unclear. Germline V gene lookup returns CDR1 SGHNT and CDR2 YENEEA. CDR3 length: 13 amino acids. V was clipped by 5 bases and J by 1 base, with 7 bases between them. The CDR3 sequence is CASSLMGTDTQYF. The CDR3 nucleotides are TGTGCCAGCAGCCTAATGGGCACAGATACGCAGTATTTT.